This T cell receptor beta chain was found in a study of OX40 agonist ivuxolimab in advanced cancers. Study context: Participants averaged about 66 years of age (range about 23 to 80) and were less than 85% male. Study conclusions and caveats: Some nonresponders also had low normalized T-cell clonal expansion. Those patients achieving a partial response at 0.1-3.0 mg/kg showed among the lowest clonal expansion.

A note on this clone: Its antigen is still unknown.

Produced via immunoSEQ multiplex PCR; TCRdb's table is partial and in-frame only. Of some 98,000 clones listed, 93% are singletons. The clonotype originates from an adult with an advanced solid tumor such as melanoma, head and neck, liver or kidney cancer. Source: CD4+ or CD8+ T cells sorted from blood, taken in a trial of the OX40 agonist ivuxolimab.

The CDR3 region is CASSSGSGRLNTEAFF. The CDR3 DNA reads TGTGCCAGCAGCTCGGGATCGGGGAGGTTGAACACTGAAGCTTTCTTT. The gene calls are TRBV7-2 and TRBJ1-1; D not resolved. Trimming took off 4 bases at V and 0 bases at J, with 15 bases between the two ends. The germline V gene has CDR1 SGHTA and CDR2 FQGNSA. This CDR3 is built from 16 residues.